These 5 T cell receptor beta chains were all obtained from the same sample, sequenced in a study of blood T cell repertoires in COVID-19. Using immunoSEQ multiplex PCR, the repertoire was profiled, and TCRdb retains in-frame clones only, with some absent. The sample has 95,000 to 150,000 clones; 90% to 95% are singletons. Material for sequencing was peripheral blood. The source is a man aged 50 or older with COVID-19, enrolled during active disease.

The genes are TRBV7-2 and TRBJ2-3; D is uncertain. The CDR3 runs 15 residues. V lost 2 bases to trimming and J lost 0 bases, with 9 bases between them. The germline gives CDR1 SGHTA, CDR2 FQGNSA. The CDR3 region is CASSLSLSSTDTQYF. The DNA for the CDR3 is TGTGCCAGCAGCTTAAGTCTTAGCAGCACAGATACGCAGTATTTT.

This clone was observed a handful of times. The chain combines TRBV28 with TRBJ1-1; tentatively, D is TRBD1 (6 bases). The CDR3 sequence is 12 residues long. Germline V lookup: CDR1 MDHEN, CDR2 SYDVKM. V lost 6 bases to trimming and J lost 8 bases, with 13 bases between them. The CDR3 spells CASSKQGIEAFF. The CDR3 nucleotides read TGTGCCAGCAGCAAACAGGGAATAGAAGCTTTCTTT.

The CDR3 protein is CASSIGTASSSQHF. DNA for the CDR3: TGTGCCAGCAGCATAGGGACAGCTTCGTCGTCCCAGCATTTT. The chain has TRBV7-2 and TRBJ1-5, with 7 bases matching TRBD1. After removal of 5 bases from V and 11 bases from J, the junction contained 12 bases not matched to a gene. This CDR3 spans 14 amino acids. Germline-derived CDR1 and CDR2 are SGHTA and FQGNSA.

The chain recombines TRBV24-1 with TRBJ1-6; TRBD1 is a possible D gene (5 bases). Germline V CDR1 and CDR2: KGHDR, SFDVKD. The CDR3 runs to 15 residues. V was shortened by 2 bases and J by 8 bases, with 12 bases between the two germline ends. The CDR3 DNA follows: TGTGCCACCAGTGATTCCCCAGGGCGCGATTCACCCCTCCACTTT. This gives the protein CATSDSPGRDSPLHF.

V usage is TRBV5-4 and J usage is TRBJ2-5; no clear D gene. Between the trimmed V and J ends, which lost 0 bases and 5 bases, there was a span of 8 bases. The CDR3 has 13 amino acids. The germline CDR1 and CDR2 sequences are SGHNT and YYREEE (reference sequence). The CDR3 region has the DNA TGTGCCAGCAGCTTGGCTAGTAAGGAGACCCAGTACTTC. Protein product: CASSLASKETQYF.